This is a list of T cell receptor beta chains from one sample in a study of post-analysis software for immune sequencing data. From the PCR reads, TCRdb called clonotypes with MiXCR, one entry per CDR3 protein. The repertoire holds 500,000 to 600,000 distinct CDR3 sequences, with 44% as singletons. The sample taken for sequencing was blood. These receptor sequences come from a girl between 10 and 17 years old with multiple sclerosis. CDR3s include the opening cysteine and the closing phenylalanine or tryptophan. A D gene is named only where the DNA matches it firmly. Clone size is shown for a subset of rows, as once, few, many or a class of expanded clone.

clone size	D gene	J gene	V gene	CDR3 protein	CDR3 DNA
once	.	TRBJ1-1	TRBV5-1	CASGDGGLNTEAFF	TGCGCCAGCGGGGACGGAGGTCTGAACACTGAAGCTTTCTTT
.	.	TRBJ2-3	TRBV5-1	CASSLQSPVDTQYF	TGCGCCAGCAGCTTGCAATCTCCCGTGGATACGCAGTATTTT
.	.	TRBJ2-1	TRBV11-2	CASSLGGGDYNEQFF	TGTGCCAGCAGCTTAGGTGGGGGCGACTACAATGAGCAGTTCTTT
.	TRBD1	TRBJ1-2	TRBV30	CAWSASWGTTGDNGYTF	TGTGCCTGGAGCGCCTCTTGGGGCACAACAGGGGATAATGGCTACACCTTC
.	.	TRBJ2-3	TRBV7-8	CASSSNSRRDTQYF	TGTGCCAGCAGTTCCAACAGCCGAAGGGATACGCAGTATTTT
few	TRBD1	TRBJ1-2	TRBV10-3	CAGAGTGSTGYTF	TGTGCCGGAGCCGGGACAGGGAGTACTGGCTACACCTTC
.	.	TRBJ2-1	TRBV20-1	CSARKSGGRRSYNEQFF	TGCAGTGCTAGAAAATCCGGGGGTAGAAGATCCTACAATGAGCAGTTCTTC
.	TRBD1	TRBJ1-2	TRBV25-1	CASTHPKGQGYGYTF	TGTGCCAGCACCCATCCAAAGGGACAGGGCTATGGCTACACCTTC
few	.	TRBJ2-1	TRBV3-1	CASSQDGGLVNEQFF	TGTGCCAGCAGCCAAGATGGGGGACTTGTCAATGAGCAGTTCTTC
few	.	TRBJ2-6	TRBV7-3	CASSYGRAGANVLTF	TGTGCCAGCAGCTACGGTCGTGCTGGGGCCAACGTCCTGACTTTC
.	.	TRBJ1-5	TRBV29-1	CSFPGSNQPQHF	TGCAGCTTCCCGGGCAGCAATCAGCCCCAGCATTTT
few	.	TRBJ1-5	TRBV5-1	CASSLGPRSNQPQHF	TGCGCCAGCAGCCTAGGACCCCGAAGCAATCAGCCCCAGCATTTT
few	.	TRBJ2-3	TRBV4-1	CASSQDRWVGFADTQYF	TGCGCCAGCAGCCAAGATCGATGGGTAGGGTTCGCAGATACGCAGTATTTT
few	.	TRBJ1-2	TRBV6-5	CASSYSLGSYGYTF	TGTGCCAGCAGTTACTCTCTGGGCAGCTATGGCTACACCTTC
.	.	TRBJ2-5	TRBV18	CASSPNAASWGQETQYF	TGTGCCAGCTCACCGAATGCAGCGTCTTGGGGGCAAGAGACCCAGTACTTC
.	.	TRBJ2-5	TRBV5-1	CASTAGLKETQYF	TGCGCCAGCACGGCAGGGTTGAAAGAGACCCAGTACTTC
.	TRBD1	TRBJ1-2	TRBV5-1	CASSLGQGVTNYGYTF	TGCGCCAGCAGCTTGGGACAGGGGGTAACTAACTATGGCTACACCTTC
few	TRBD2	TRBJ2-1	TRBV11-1	CASSLSRTSTEQFF	TGTGCCAGCAGCTTATCTCGGACTAGTACTGAGCAGTTCTTC
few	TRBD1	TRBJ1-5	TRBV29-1	CSATTGVGNQPQHF	TGCAGCGCAACGACAGGGGTGGGCAATCAGCCCCAGCATTTT
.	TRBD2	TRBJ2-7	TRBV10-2	CASSEPGLGYEQYF	TGCGCCAGCAGTGAGCCCGGACTAGGCTACGAGCAGTACTTC
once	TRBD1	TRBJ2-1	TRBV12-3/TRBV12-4	CASSSRDRGTYNEQFF	TGTGCCAGCAGTTCCCGGGACAGGGGGACCTACAATGAGCAGTTCTTC
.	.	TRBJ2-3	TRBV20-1	CSALTSSGVPDTQYF	TGCAGTGCTCTGACATCATCCGGGGTGCCAGATACGCAGTATTTT
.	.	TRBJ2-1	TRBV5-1	CASSFFGQTVTYNEQFF	TGCGCCAGCAGCTTTTTCGGACAGACGGTCACCTACAATGAGCAGTTCTTC
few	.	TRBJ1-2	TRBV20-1	CSARVGQPNYGYTF	TGCAGTGCTAGGGTGGGGCAGCCTAACTATGGCTACACCTTC
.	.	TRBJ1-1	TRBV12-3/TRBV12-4	CASSPGVGLWDTEAFF	TGTGCCAGCAGTCCTGGTGTAGGGCTCTGGGACACTGAAGCTTTCTTT
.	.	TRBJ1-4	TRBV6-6	CASSSPDSTNEKRFF	TGTGCCAGCAGCTCCCCGGACTCAACTAATGAAAAACGGTTTTTT
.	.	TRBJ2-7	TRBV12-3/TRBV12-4	CASSFRAGPSYEQYF	TGTGCCAGCAGTTTTCGGGCAGGACCCTCCTACGAGCAGTACTTC